The sequence of this T cell receptor beta chain was determined in a study of shared clonotypes between healthy human individuals. At the level of the study: For every donor, three CD4 naive, three CD4 memory, two CD8 naive and one CD8 memory plates were used.

The sorted-subset replicate PCRs were given 150 to 200 ng DNA, which is 30,000 to 35,000 T cell genomes. Here immunoSEQ multiplex PCR was the method, and the copy in TCRdb shows in-frame clones only, minus some. The table has about 2,500,000 clones, around nine tenths seen once. Germline assignment: CDR1 SQVTM and CDR2 ANQGSEA. The CDR3 totals 14 residues. J was trimmed by 3 bases and V by 4 bases; bases with no gene match: 5. The split of CD4+ cells yielded CD45RA+ naive and CD45RA-negative memory subsets. This clonotype was sampled from a young man in good health. Source material: naive CD4+ T cells sorted from blood. The subset: CD45RA+ positively selected. The chain uses TRBV29-1 and TRBJ2-3; 9 nucleotides align to TRBD1. CDR3 loop: CSVGTTGGTDTQYF. CDR3 in DNA: TGCAGCGTTGGGACGACAGGGGGGACAGATACGCAGTATTTT.